The sequence of this T cell receptor (beta chain) was determined in a study of CD8 T cells in ankylosing spondylitis. Overall study results and limits: Characteristic, it appeared, of ankylosing spondylitis blood was a TCR beta motif of roughly eight highly homologous variants. The authors reported significant enrichment of disease-linked clones in matched ankylosing spondylitis synovial fluid.

MiXCR was run by TCRdb on the 5' RACE reads, yielding one entry per CDR3 protein. The profile shows about 240,000 distinct CDR3 sequences, 8.6% of them singletons. The CDR3 sequence is 13 residues long. This clonotype occurred many times. Its matching antigen is unknown. V and J are TRBV21-1 and TRBJ2-1; the DNA was not compared with TRBD1, the D call given in the table. TRBV21-1 corresponds to a pseudogene. The sequencing sample was made of blood, either unsorted or a sorted T cell fraction (not recorded which). The receptor's source is a male donor with ankylosing spondylitis or in good health (not recorded which). Here the CDR3 reads CASSATGGNEQFF. Here the CDR3 DNA reads TGTGCCAGCAGCGCGACAGGGGGGAATGAGCAGTTCTTC.